This TCR beta chain was captured by sequencing in a study of cytomegalovirus exposure and HLA in healthy donors. In the study overall: Unique TCR beta sequences numbering 95 million to 130 million came from approximately 180 million T cells in an earlier analysis.

Researchers ran the PCR with 60 Vbeta and 13 Jbeta primers. Original data processing: An analysis performed later counted roughly 80 million unique TCR beta chains (around 11 million of them shared). Assay: immunoSEQ multiplex PCR; the TCRdb copy retains only in-frame clones and omits some. That table gives V, J and clone size, and the DNA gave D and trimming. This table holds some 170,000 clones, about 80% found once. Concerning this clone: Its antigen is unidentified.

The donors were healthy bone marrow donors. Germline V gene lookup returns CDR1 SNHLY and CDR2 FYNNEI. The CDR3 covers 10 residues. Trimming shortened V by 5 bases and J by 4 bases, and 3 bases separated the two germline ends. Whole-study results and caveats: The study listed 150 to 200 cytomegalovirus-associated TCR beta chains.

The specimen was PBMCs. This TCR derives from a man aged 40-49 years in good health and CMV-seronegative. The chain links TRBV2 to TRBJ2-7; no firm D call. In DNA form, the CDR3 reads TGTGCCAGCAGTCAGTACGAGCAGTACTTC. Protein sequence: CASSQYEQYF.